What follows is one T cell receptor beta chain and its context. PCR involved 60 Vbeta and 13 Jbeta primers. Data came from immunoSEQ multiplex PCR; TCRdb stores just in-frame clones and leaves some out. This table holds over 95,000 clones, roughly three quarters found once. CDR1 and CDR2 (germline): LGHNA, YNFKEQ. CDR3 length: 15 residues. V was trimmed by 7 bases and J by 3 bases, leaving 15 bases between them. The sample belongs to a study of cytomegalovirus exposure and HLA in healthy donors. The source is a female donor in good health and CMV-seronegative. V is TRBV4-2 and J is TRBJ1-4; D ambiguous. Material for sequencing was PBMCs. The CDR3 loop is CASTHTRGSNEKLFF. The CDR3 DNA is TGTGCCAGCACGCATACACGGGGTTCTAATGAAAAACTGTTTTTT.